This passage covers 16 T cell receptor beta chains from one sample sequenced in a study of regulatory T cells in long-lasting Graves disease. Time point meaning: newly diagnosed GD, antithyroid drugs for less than 3 months. PBMC RNA served as the TCR library source. Sequencing libraries for TCR beta were prepared with iRepertoire HTBI primers and Arm-PCR of CDR3 regions. TCRdb re-called the multiplex PCR reads with MiXCR, one entry per CDR3 protein. The top ten hold under 9% of the sample, which has 350,000 to 450,000 distinct CDR3 sequences, 14% to 15% seen once. These data are also associated with another study on T cells in Graves' hyperthyroidism and ophthalmopathy.

The sequenced sample was peripheral blood mononuclear cells (PBMCs), obtained at new diagnosis, from a patient treated with antithyroid drugs. All receptors come from a middle-aged woman with Graves disease.

This clonotype was counted ten times or more. The V and J genes are TRBV11-2 and TRBJ2-3; a weak D match, TRBD2 (6 bases). The CDR3 sequence is 16 residues long. CDR1 is SGHAT and CDR2 is FQNNGV in the germline V gene. V gave up 3 bases and J gave up 2 bases, with 15 bases separating them. The CDR3 spells CASSLEGEALTDTQYF. The CDR3 nucleotides are TGTGCCAGCAGCTTGGAGGGAGAAGCACTCACAGATACGCAGTATTTT. The full variable domain, rest sourced from reference TRBV11-2 and TRBJ2-3, is EAGVAQSPRYKIIEKRQSVAFWCNPISGHATLYWYQQILGQGPKLLIQFQNNGVVDDSQLPKDRFSAERLKGVDSTLKIQPAKLEDSAVYLCASSLEGEALTDTQYFGPGTRLTVL.

This chain joins TRBV24-1 and TRBJ2-1; 14 positions agree with TRBD2. This CDR3 has 15 residues. The germline gives CDR1 KGHDR, CDR2 SFDVKD. V lost 9 bases, J lost 8 bases, and 8 bases stayed unmatched. For the CDR3, the DNA is TGTGCCACCGGGGAGACTAGCGGGAGGGGTCATGAGCAGTTCTTC. Translated: CATGETSGRGHEQFF.

This chain links TRBV28 with TRBJ2-3, with 8 bases matching TRBD2. CDR3 size: 18 residues. CDR1 MDHEN and CDR2 SYDVKM come from the germline V gene. Unmatched junction bases numbered 18, after V lost 8 bases and J lost 2 bases. In DNA form, the CDR3 reads TGTGCCAGCTCCTCTGGGCTAGCGGGTTTGGCCTTCACAGATACGCAGTATTTT. It yields the protein CASSSGLAGLAFTDTQYF.

On this clonotype itself: This may stem from a read error, because a much larger clone lies one nucleotide away. The conserved final phenylalanine or tryptophan is absent from the CDR3, which likely points to a read error. The chain links TRBV12-3 or TRBV12-4 to TRBJ1-6, with D possibly matching TRBD1 (6 bases). This CDR3 spans 14 amino acids. The V end was cut by 1 base, the J end by 9 bases, with 10 bases between. The CDR3 bases are TGTGCCAGCAGTTTAGGGACAGTCAGTTCACCCCTCCACATT. It yields the protein CASSLGTVSSPLHI.

This clonotype was counted at least ten times. The J gene is TRBJ2-3, the V gene TRBV3-1; TRBD2 agrees at 12 bases. V trimming: 3 bases; J trimming: 1 base; junction bases outside the gene matches: 11. The CDR3 has 19 amino acids. CDR1 LGHDT and CDR2 YNNKEL come from the germline V gene (reference sequence). The CDR3 loop is CASSHPRLAGVRGTDTQYF. The CDR3 nucleotides are TGTGCCAGCAGCCACCCGAGACTAGCGGGAGTGAGGGGCACAGATACGCAGTATTTT.

This clonotype was counted many times. The chain links TRBV7-8 to TRBJ1-4; 8 bases agree with TRBD1. Germline CDR1 SGHVS, CDR2 FQNEAQ. The J segment lost 7 bases and the V segment lost 0 bases, leaving 7 bases of the junction unmatched. The CDR3 is 16 amino acids. CDR3 in amino acids: CASSLALTGEGEKLFF. The CDR3 nucleotides are TGTGCCAGCAGCTTAGCGCTGACAGGGGAGGGTGAAAAACTGTTTTTT.

This clonotype has ten or more counts. The chain employs TRBV30 and TRBJ1-4; no clear D gene. V lost 2 bases and J 0 bases, leaving 10 bases between the germline ends. Per the germline V gene, CDR1 is GTSNPN and CDR2 is SVGIG (reference sequence). The CDR3 totals 15 residues. The CDR3 sequence: CAWSRGRATNEKLFF. Written as DNA, the CDR3 is TGTGCCTGGAGTCGGGGTCGGGCAACTAATGAAAAACTGTTTTTT. The full variable domain, with the rest looked up from reference TRBV30 and TRBJ1-4, is SQTIHQWPATLVQPVGSPLSLECTVEGTSNPNLYWYRQAAGRGLQLLFYSVGIGQISSEVPQNLSASRPQDRQFILSSKKLLLSDSGFYLCAWSRGRATNEKLFFGSGTQLSVL.

Notes on this clonotype: One end of the junction varies from germline; a read error may be responsible. The chain combines TRBV6-5 with TRBJ1-1; unclear D gene. The CDR3 contains 11 residues. Germline CDR1 is MNHEY and CDR2 is SVGAGI. The CDR3 DNA reads TGTGCCAGCAGTTCCGACTCCGGGCTTCAATTT. Its translation: CASSSDSGLQF.

The chain couples TRBV11-2 to TRBJ1-1; 12 nucleotides line up with TRBD1. V dropped 5 bases and J dropped 1; count of bases not matched to a gene: 2. This CDR3 has 15 residues. CDR1 and CDR2 (germline): SGHAT, FQNNGV. CDR3 in DNA: TGTGCCAGCAGCCGGGACAGGGGGCAGAACACTGAAGCTTTCTTT. Its protein is CASSRDRGQNTEAFF. Full variable domain (remainder filled in from reference TRBV11-2 and TRBJ1-1): EAGVAQSPRYKIIEKRQSVAFWCNPISGHATLYWYQQILGQGPKLLIQFQNNGVVDDSQLPKDRFSAERLKGVDSTLKIQPAKLEDSAVYLCASSRDRGQNTEAFFGQGTRLTVV.

There are a few counts of this clonotype. This chain uses TRBV20-1 with TRBJ2-3, with TRBD2 as a possible D gene (6 bases). The CDR3 runs 15 residues. Germline V gene data show CDR1 as DFQATT and CDR2 as SNEGSKA (reference sequence). V lost 0 bases and J 3 bases, leaving 13 bases between the germline ends. The CDR3 reads CSARDGKEGTDTQYF. The CDR3 coding sequence is TGCAGTGCTAGAGATGGGAAGGAGGGAACAGATACGCAGTATTTT.

The chain is built from TRBV19 and TRBJ2-7; TRBD2 agrees at 9 bases. CDR1 LNHDA and CDR2 SQIVND come from the germline V gene (reference sequence). The ends lost 7 bases at V and 5 bases at J; junction bases unmatched: 15. The CDR3 sequence is 16 residues long. The CDR3 coding sequence is TGTGCCAGTAAAGTAGCTAGCGGGGACCCTGGCAACGAGCAGTACTTC. Amino acids: CASKVASGDPGNEQYF.

This clonotype appeared many times. The chain's CDR3 is CASSFGEQFF. CDR3 nucleotides: TGTGCCAGCAGCTTCGGAGAGCAGTTCTTC. V is TRBV7-9 and J is TRBJ2-1; D is unclear. Germline CDR1 reads SEHNR; CDR2 reads FQNEAQ (reference sequence). Trimming took off 3 bases at V and 10 bases at J, with 4 bases between the two ends. This CDR3 spans 10 amino acids.

This clonotype was counted only a few times. The rearrangement joins TRBV24-1 to TRBJ2-1; the match to TRBD1 covers 9 bases. The CDR3 spans 16 residues. The germline gives CDR1 KGHDR, CDR2 SFDVKD. V lost 4 bases to trimming and J lost 5 bases; unmatched junction nucleotides: 8. The CDR3, as DNA: TGTGCCACCAGTGACGGTAACAGGGGGCCCGACAATGAGCAGTTCTTC. Its protein product is CATSDGNRGPDNEQFF.

At least ten counts were recorded for this clonotype. The chain is built from TRBV12-3 or TRBV12-4 and TRBJ1-3, with D uncertain. The ends were cut back, 5 bases at V and 4 bases at J, with 12 bases in the middle. This CDR3 has 14 amino acids. The CDR3 region has the DNA TGTGCCAGCAGTCCCTCCGCAACCGGAAACACCATATATTTT. Translating it yields CASSPSATGNTIYF.

This clonotype was recorded many times. The chain uses TRBV3-1 and TRBJ2-3, with a tentative D call TRBD2 (5 bases). CDR3 length: 15 residues. The V and J ends lost 0 bases and 5 bases respectively, with 12 bases between them. CDR1 and CDR2 from the germline V gene are LGHDT and YNNKEL (reference sequence). CDR3 sequence: CASSQDVARGDTQYF. The DNA for the CDR3 is TGTGCCAGCAGCCAAGATGTGGCCCGGGGAGATACGCAGTATTTT.

In this sample, this clonotype turned up many times. This chain joins TRBV11-3 and TRBJ2-3; 13 nucleotides line up with TRBD2. Germline V lookup: CDR1 SGHNT, CDR2 YENEEA. CDR3 length: 18 amino acids. Losses at the gene ends were 4 bases for V and 1 base for J; bases not matched to a gene: 8. CDR3 nucleotide sequence: TGTGCCAGCAGCTCTTGGACTAGCGGGAGTTCTCGCACAGATACGCAGTATTTT. Translating gives CASSSWTSGSSRTDTQYF.